One T cell receptor beta chain is described in this entry. In germline, CDR1 is MDHEN, CDR2 SYDVKM. This CDR3 comprises 15 residues. V lost 4 bases and J lost 6; bases outside the gene matches: 12. The data derive from a study of T cell responses to AZD1222 COVID-19 vaccine. Across the whole study: Second doses were pooled across both intervals (about 4 or about 12 weeks).

Sequencing used immunoSEQ multiplex PCR; TCRdb keeps in-frame clones, though not all of them. Of 95,000 to 150,000 clones in the sample, roughly nine tenths were seen once. The rearrangement uses TRBV28 and TRBJ2-7, with 7 nucleotides matching TRBD2. The receptor comes from an adult in good health. This specimen consisted of peripheral blood, obtained on day 0 of AZD1222 vaccination. The CDR3 bases are TGTGCCAGCAGTTCCCCACTCCGGGAGGCTAGCGAGCAGTACTTC. This encodes CASSSPLREASEQYF.